The sequence of this TCR beta chain was determined in a study of cytomegalovirus exposure and HLA in healthy donors. The CDR3 extends over 14 amino acids. The V gene's germline CDR1 is MDHEN and CDR2 SYDVKM. V was shortened by 6 bases and J by 3 bases, with 12 bases between the two germline ends. The study ran its PCR with 60 Vbeta and 13 Jbeta primers. Sequenced by immunoSEQ multiplex PCR; TCRdb stores in-frame clones only, minus some. Of 200,000 to 250,000 clones in the sample, over 65% were seen once. Material: PBMCs. This receptor was obtained from a man between 18 and 35 years old in good health and CMV-seronegative. The rearrangement uses TRBV28 and TRBJ1-5, with D possibly matching TRBD1 (5 bases). This CDR3 is CASRRTQFNQPQHF. In DNA form, the CDR3 reads TGTGCCAGCAGGCGGACACAGTTCAATCAGCCCCAGCATTTT.